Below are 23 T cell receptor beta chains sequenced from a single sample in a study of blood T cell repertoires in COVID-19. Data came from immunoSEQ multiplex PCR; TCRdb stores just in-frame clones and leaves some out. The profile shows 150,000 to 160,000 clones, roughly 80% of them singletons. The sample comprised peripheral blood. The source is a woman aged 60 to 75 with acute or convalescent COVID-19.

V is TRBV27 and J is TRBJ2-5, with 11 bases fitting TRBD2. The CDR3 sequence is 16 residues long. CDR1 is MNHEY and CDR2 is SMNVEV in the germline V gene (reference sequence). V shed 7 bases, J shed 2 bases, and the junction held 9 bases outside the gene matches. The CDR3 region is CASTRILAGGQETQYF. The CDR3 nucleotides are TGTGCCAGCACCCGAATCTTAGCGGGGGGGCAAGAGACCCAGTACTTC.

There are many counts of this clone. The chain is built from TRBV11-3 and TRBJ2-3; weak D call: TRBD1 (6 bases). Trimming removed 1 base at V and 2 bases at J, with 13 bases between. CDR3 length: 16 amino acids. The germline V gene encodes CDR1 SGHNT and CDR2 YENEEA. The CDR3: CASSLGDKPFTDTQYF. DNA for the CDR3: TGTGCCAGCAGCTTAGGGGACAAACCATTCACAGATACGCAGTATTTT.

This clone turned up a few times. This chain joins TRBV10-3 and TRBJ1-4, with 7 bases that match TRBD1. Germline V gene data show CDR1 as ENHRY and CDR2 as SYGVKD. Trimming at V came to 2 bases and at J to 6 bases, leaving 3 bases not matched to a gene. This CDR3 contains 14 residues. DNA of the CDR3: TGTGCCATCAGTGAGCAGGGGGTGGATGAAAAACTGTTTTTT. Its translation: CAISEQGVDEKLFF.

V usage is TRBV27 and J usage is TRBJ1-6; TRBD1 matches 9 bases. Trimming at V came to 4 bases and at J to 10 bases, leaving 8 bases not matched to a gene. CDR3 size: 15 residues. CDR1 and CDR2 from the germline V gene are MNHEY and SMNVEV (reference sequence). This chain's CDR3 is CASSSLDRGESPLHF. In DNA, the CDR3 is TGTGCCAGCAGTTCCCTTGACAGGGGGGAATCACCCCTCCACTTT.

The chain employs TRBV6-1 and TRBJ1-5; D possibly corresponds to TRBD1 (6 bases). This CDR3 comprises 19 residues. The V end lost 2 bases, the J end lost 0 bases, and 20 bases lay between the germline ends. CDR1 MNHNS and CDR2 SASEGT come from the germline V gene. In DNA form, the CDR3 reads TGTGCCAGCAGTGAACCCACCGGGACAAACCATCATAGCAATCAGCCCCAGCATTTT. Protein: CASSEPTGTNHHSNQPQHF.

CDR3 sequence: CASSQEGGSKQPQHF. As DNA, the CDR3 is TGCGCCAGCAGCCAAGAGGGAGGGTCGAAGCAGCCCCAGCATTTT. The chain has TRBV4-1 and TRBJ1-5; D is undetermined. The CDR3 is 15 amino acids. V lost 0 bases and J lost 7, with 13 bases in between. Germline V gene data show CDR1 as MGHRA and CDR2 as YSYEKL.

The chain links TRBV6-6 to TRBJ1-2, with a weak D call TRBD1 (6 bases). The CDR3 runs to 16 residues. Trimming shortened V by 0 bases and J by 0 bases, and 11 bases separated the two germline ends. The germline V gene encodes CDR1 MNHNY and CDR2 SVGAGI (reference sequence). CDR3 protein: CASSYSGDRTNYGYTF. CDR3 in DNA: TGTGCCAGCAGTTACTCGGGAGACAGGACTAACTATGGCTACACCTTC.

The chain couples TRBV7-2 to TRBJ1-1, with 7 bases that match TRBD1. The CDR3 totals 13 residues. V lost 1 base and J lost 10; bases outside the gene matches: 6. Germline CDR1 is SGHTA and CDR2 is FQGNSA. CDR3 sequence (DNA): TGTGCCAGCAGCTTAGACAGGGGTTTAGGAGCTTTCTTT. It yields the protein CASSLDRGLGAFF.

The CDR3 is CASSQDPAGTSTDTQYF. The CDR3 coding sequence is TGCGCCAGCAGCCAAGATCCGGCGGGTACTAGCACAGATACGCAGTATTTT. V is TRBV4-1 and J is TRBJ2-3, with D maybe TRBD2 (5 bases). The length of the CDR3 is 17 residues. The V gene's germline CDR1 is MGHRA and CDR2 YSYEKL. V lost 0 bases, J lost 0 bases, and 13 bases lay in between.

In DNA form, the CDR3 reads TGTGCCAGCAGCTCCCCGGGGGGCGGGGGCCAGTCACCCCTCCACTTT. This gives the protein CASSSPGGGGQSPLHF. The genes are TRBV7-9 and TRBJ1-6, with D tentatively TRBD1 (6 bases). Per germline, CDR1 SEHNR and CDR2 FQNEAQ (reference sequence). The CDR3 contains 16 residues. The V and J ends lost 4 bases and 10 bases respectively, with 20 bases between them.

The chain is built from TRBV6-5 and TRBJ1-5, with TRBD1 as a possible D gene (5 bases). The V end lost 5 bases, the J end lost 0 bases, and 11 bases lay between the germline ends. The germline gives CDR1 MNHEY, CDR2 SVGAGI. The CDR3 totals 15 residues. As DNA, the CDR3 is TGTGCCAGCAGTACCGGGGGTTATAGCAATCAGCCCCAGCATTTT. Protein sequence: CASSTGGYSNQPQHF.

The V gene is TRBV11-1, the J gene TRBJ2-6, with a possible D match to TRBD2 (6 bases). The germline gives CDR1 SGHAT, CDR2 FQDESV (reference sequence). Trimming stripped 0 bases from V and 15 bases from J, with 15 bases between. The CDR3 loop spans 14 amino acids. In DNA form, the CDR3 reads TGTGCCAGCAGCTTAGCCCAGGGCCAGGAGGGCCTGACTTTC. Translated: CASSLAQGQEGLTF.

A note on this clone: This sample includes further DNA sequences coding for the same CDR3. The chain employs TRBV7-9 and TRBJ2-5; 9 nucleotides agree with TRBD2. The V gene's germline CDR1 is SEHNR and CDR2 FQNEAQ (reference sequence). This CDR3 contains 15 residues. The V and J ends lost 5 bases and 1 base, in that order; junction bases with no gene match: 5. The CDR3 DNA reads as TGTGCCAGCAGCCTAAGACTAGCGGCCCAAGAGACCCAGTACTTC. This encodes CASSLRLAAQETQYF.

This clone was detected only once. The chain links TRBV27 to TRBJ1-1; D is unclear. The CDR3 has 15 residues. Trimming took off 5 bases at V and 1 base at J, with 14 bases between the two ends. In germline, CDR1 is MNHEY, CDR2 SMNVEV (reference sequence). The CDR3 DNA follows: TGTGCCAGCAGTCCCGCGGCAAGCGCGAACACTGAAGCTTTCTTT. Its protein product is CASSPAASANTEAFF.

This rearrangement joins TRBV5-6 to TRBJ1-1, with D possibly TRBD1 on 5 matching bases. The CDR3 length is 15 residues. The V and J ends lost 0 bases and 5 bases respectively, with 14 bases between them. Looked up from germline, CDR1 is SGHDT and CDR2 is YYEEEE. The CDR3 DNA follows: TGTGCCAGCAGCTTGGAAAAGGGGTTGGGGACTGAAGCTTTCTTT. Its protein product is CASSLEKGLGTEAFF.

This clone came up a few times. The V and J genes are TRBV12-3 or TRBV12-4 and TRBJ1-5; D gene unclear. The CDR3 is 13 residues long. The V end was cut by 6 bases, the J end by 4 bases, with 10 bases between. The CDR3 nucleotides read TGTGCCAGCAGCTGGACGGGGAATCAGCCCCAGCATTTT. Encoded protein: CASSWTGNQPQHF.

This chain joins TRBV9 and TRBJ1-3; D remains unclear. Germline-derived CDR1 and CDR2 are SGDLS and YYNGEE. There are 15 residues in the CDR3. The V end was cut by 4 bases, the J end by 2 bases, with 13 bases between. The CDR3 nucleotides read TGTGCCAGCAGCAGCAGCCGGGGTGCTGGAAACACCATATATTTT. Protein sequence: CASSSSRGAGNTIYF.

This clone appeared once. Written as DNA, the CDR3 is TGTGCCAGCAGCCCCGGGACAGGGCGCAATCAGCCCCAGCATTTT. Residues: CASSPGTGRNQPQHF. This chain uses TRBV14 with TRBJ1-5; 9 bases line up with TRBD1. This CDR3 has 15 amino acids. Trimming took 4 bases from V and 2 from J; bases not matched to a gene: 3. Germline values: CDR1 SGHDN, CDR2 FVKESK.

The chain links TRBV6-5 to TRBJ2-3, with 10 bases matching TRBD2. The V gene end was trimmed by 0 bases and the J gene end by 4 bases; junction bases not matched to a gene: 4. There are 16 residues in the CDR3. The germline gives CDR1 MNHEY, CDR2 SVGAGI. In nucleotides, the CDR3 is TGTGCCAGCAGTTACTCGATAGCGGGGGGTTCAGATACGCAGTATTTT. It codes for CASSYSIAGGSDTQYF.

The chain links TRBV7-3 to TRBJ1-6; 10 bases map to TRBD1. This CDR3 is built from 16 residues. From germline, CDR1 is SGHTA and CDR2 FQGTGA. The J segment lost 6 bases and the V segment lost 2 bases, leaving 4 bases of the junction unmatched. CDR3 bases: TGTGCCAGCAGCTTAGTAGGGGACAGGGGTAATTCACCCCTCCACTTT. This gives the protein CASSLVGDRGNSPLHF.

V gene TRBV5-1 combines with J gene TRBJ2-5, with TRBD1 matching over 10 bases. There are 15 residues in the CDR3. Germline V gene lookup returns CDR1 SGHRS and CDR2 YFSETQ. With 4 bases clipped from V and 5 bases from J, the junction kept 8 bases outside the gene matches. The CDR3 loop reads CASSRGQGGLETQYF. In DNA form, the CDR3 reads TGCGCCAGCAGCAGAGGACAGGGGGGTTTGGAGACCCAGTACTTC.

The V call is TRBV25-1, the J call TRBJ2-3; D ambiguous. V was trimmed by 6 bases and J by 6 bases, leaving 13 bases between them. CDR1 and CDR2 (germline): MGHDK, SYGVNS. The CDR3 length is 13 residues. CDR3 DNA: TGTGCCAGCAGCCCTACCATAGAGGATACGCAGTATTTT. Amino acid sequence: CASSPTIEDTQYF.

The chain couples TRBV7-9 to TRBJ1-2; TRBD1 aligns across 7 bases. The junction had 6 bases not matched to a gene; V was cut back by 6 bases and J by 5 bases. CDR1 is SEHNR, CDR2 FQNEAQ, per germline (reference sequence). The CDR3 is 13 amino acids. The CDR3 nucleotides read TGTGCCAGCAGTCGAGGACAGGCTTATGGCTACACCTTC. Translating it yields CASSRGQAYGYTF.